The rows below give T cell receptor beta chains drawn from one sample of a study of blood T cell repertoires in COVID-19. Libraries were prepared by immunoSEQ multiplex PCR; TCRdb keeps only in-frame clonotypes and omits some of them. The sample consists of some 150,000 clones, 75% to 90% of them appearing once. Material for sequencing was peripheral blood. The source of these receptors is a woman aged 55 to 70 with COVID-19, enrolled during active disease. CDR3s leave out the opening cysteine and the closing phenylalanine or tryptophan. Each record gives: CDR3 protein, V gene, D gene. D genes are given only for firm matches.

CDR3 protein: ASSRGDWNSPLH
V gene: TRBV7-8
D gene: -

CDR3 protein: ASSDGVGGAQH
V gene: TRBV6-1
D gene: -

CDR3 protein: ASSREPRDYGYT
V gene: TRBV6-1
D gene: -

CDR3 protein: ASSLWEWGMSEAF
V gene: TRBV5-1
D gene: -

CDR3 protein: AWSVVGVGEKLF
V gene: TRBV30
D gene: -

CDR3 protein: ASSLGTGRREQY
V gene: TRBV5-1
D gene: TRBD1

CDR3 protein: ASSQPTRGDYGYT
V gene: TRBV4-1
D gene: -

CDR3 protein: ASSQYLTGQGLLGSYNEQF
V gene: TRBV14
D gene: TRBD1

CDR3 protein: ASSRTGLITDTQY
V gene: TRBV11-3
D gene: TRBD1

CDR3 protein: ASSPTVGAGARDTQY
V gene: TRBV27
D gene: -

CDR3 protein: ASSLSGQQNSPLH
V gene: TRBV5-1
D gene: TRBD1

CDR3 protein: AKRAPQRETQY
V gene: TRBV12-5
D gene: -

CDR3 protein: ASSDTGRGQF
V gene: TRBV19
D gene: -

CDR3 protein: ASSPGQGAWEQY
V gene: TRBV5-1
D gene: TRBD1

CDR3 protein: ASSQAGQGALTYGYT
V gene: TRBV4-1
D gene: TRBD1

CDR3 protein: ATSDPGSTGELF
V gene: TRBV24-1
D gene: -

CDR3 protein: ASSFSVEGTEAF
V gene: TRBV5-1
D gene: -

CDR3 protein: ASGPEAGELF
V gene: TRBV12-5
D gene: -

CDR3 protein: ASSTGQGAFGYT
V gene: TRBV7-8
D gene: TRBD1

CDR3 protein: ASSLKMTTSGETQY
V gene: TRBV5-5
D gene: TRBD2

CDR3 protein: ASTPDRGPGQPQH
V gene: TRBV19
D gene: TRBD1

CDR3 protein: ASSQATGLSGANVLT
V gene: TRBV5-1
D gene: TRBD1

CDR3 protein: ASSQGDRSTEAF
V gene: TRBV3-1/TRBV3-2
D gene: -

CDR3 protein: ASSSRTGVLYNEQF
V gene: TRBV7-2
D gene: TRBD1

CDR3 protein: ASSIEGFGGYT
V gene: TRBV27
D gene: -

CDR3 protein: ASSKQGGTGELF
V gene: TRBV5-1
D gene: -

CDR3 protein: ASSVGIPGAEAF
V gene: TRBV9
D gene: -

CDR3 protein: ASSQRSGTDSEQY
V gene: TRBV18
D gene: TRBD1

CDR3 protein: ASSPLDRRQEKLF
V gene: TRBV7-6
D gene: -

CDR3 protein: ASSSSGQTNTGELF
V gene: TRBV7-2
D gene: TRBD1

CDR3 protein: ASSLLWTGGNSPLH
V gene: TRBV5-1
D gene: TRBD1

CDR3 protein: ASSLRTSGEDTQY
V gene: TRBV5-1
D gene: TRBD2

CDR3 protein: ASSEASSFIEQF
V gene: TRBV6-1
D gene: -

CDR3 protein: ASSFDRGVNQPQH
V gene: TRBV7-2
D gene: TRBD1

CDR3 protein: ASSLKGHLNTEAF
V gene: TRBV27
D gene: -

CDR3 protein: ASSFHSYTEAF
V gene: TRBV5-4
D gene: -

CDR3 protein: ASRGATSGEQY
V gene: TRBV7-9
D gene: -

CDR3 protein: ASSKGAPSEAF
V gene: TRBV21-1
D gene: -

CDR3 protein: ASSTLAGVYEQY
V gene: TRBV21-1
D gene: -

CDR3 protein: ASTSLLDASTDTQY
V gene: TRBV5-6
D gene: -

CDR3 protein: ASSEEGGWNSPLH
V gene: TRBV2
D gene: -

CDR3 protein: ASSPRDIFYEQY
V gene: TRBV18
D gene: -

CDR3 protein: ASSLTASAGYT
V gene: TRBV5-6
D gene: -

CDR3 protein: ASSLRTAHPQNTEAF
V gene: TRBV13
D gene: -

CDR3 protein: ASSFSTLYTDTQY
V gene: TRBV5-6
D gene: -

CDR3 protein: ATSRASGWTAGETQY
V gene: TRBV15
D gene: -

CDR3 protein: ASSVGPTGQNTEAF
V gene: TRBV9
D gene: TRBD1

CDR3 protein: VTGGGTTGELF
V gene: TRBV10-3
D gene: -